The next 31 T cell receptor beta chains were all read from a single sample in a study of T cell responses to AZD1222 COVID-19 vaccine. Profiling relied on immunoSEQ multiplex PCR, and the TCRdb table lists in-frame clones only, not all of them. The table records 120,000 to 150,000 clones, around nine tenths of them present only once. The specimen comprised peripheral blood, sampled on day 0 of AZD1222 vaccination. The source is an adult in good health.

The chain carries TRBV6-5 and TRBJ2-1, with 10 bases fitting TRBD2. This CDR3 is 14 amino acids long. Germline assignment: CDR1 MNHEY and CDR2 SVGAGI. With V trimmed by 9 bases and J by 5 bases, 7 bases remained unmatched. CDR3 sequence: CASQSGGADNEQFF. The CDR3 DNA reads TGTGCCAGTCAAAGCGGGGGGGCCGACAATGAGCAGTTCTTC.

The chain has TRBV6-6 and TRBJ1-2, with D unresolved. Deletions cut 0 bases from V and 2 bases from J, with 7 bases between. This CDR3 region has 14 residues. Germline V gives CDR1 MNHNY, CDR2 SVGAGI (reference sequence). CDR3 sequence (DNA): TGTGCCAGCAGTTACTCCCCCGGGAACTATGGCTACACCTTC. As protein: CASSYSPGNYGYTF.

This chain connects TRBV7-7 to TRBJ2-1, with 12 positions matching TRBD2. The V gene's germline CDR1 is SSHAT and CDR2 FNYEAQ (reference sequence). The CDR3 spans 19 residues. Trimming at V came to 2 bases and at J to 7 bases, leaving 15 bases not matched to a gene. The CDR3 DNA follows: TGTGCCAGCAGCTTATCTTCCTCAATGACTAGCGGGAGAGTTAATGAGCAGTTCTTC. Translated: CASSLSSSMTSGRVNEQFF.

CDR3 sequence (DNA): TGTGCCAGCAGTTACTTCGGACAGGGTAACTATGGCTACACCTTC. It yields the protein CASSYFGQGNYGYTF. The chain joins TRBV6-5 to TRBJ1-2, with TRBD1 matching over 8 bases. V was pared by 1 base and J by 1 base, with 2 bases of the junction left unmatched. The germline CDR1 and CDR2 sequences are MNHEY and SVGAGI. This CDR3 spans 15 amino acids.

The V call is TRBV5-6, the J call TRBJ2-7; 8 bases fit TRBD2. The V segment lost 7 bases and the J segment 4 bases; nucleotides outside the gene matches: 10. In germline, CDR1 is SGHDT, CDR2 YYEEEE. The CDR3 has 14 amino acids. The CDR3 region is CASRAGTRVYEQYF. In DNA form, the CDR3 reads TGTGCCAGCCGAGCCGGGACTAGGGTTTACGAGCAGTACTTC.

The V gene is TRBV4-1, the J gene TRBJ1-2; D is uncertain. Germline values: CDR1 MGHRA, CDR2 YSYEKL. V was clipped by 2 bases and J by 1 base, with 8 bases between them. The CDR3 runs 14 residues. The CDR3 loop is CASSQLHGNYGYTF. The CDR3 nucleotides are TGCGCCAGCAGCCAACTACACGGTAACTATGGCTACACCTTC.

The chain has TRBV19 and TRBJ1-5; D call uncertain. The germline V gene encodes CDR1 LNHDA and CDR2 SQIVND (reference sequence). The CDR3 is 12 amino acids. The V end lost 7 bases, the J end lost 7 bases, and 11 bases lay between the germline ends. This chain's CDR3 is CASNEGNQPQHF. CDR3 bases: TGTGCCAGTAACGAAGGAAACCAGCCCCAGCATTTT.

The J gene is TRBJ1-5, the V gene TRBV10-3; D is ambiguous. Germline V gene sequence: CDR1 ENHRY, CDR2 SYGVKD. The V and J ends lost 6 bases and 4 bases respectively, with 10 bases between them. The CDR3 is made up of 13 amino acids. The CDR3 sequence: CAIRGSNNQPQHF. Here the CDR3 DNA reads TGTGCCATCAGGGGGTCCAATAATCAGCCCCAGCATTTT.

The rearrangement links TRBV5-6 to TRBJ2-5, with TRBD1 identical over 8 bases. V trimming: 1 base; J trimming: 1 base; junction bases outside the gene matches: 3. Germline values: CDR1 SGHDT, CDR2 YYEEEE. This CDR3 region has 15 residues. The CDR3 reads CASSLSGTGQETQYF. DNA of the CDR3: TGTGCCAGCAGCTTGTCCGGGACAGGCCAAGAGACCCAGTACTTC.

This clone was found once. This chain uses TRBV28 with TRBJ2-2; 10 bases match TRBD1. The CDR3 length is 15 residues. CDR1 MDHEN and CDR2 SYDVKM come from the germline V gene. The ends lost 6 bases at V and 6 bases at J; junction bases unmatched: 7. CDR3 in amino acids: CASSPGQGWSGELFF. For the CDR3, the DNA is TGTGCCAGCAGCCCGGGACAGGGGTGGTCCGGGGAGCTGTTTTTT.

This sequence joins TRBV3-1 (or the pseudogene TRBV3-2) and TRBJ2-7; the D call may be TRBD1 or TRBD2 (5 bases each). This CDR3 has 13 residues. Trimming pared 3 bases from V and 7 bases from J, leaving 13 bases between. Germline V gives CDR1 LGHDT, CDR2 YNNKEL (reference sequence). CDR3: CASSQGRGGEQYF. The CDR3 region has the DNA TGTGCCAGCAGCCAGGGACGGGGTGGGGAGCAGTACTTC.

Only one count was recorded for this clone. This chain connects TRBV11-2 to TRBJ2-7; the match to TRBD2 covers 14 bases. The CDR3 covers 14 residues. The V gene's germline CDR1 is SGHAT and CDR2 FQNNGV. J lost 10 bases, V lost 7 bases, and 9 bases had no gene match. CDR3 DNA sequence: TGTGCCAGCACCATGACCGGGACTAGCGGGAGTCAGTACTTC. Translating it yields CASTMTGTSGSQYF. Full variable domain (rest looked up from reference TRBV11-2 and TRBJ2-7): EAGVAQSPRYKIIEKRQSVAFWCNPISGHATLYWYQQILGQGPKLLIQFQNNGVVDDSQLPKDRFSAERLKGVDSTLKIQPAKLEDSAVYLCASTMTGTSGSQYFGPGTRLTVT.

CDR3 nucleotides: TGTGCCAGCAGTACAACCGGGACTAGGGGCTACGAGCAGTACTTC. Its protein is CASSTTGTRGYEQYF. The chain couples TRBV25-1 to TRBJ2-7; TRBD2 matches 8 bases. Unmatched junction bases numbered 9, after V lost 5 bases and J lost 3 bases. Germline V gene lookup returns CDR1 MGHDK and CDR2 SYGVNS. The CDR3 has 15 residues.

CDR3 protein: CASTQRQSEGYTF. The CDR3 coding sequence is TGTGCCAGCACCCAGAGACAGAGCGAGGGCTACACCTTC. The chain has TRBV5-6 and TRBJ1-2; tentative D call: TRBD1 (5 bases). V lost 6 bases to trimming and J lost 8 bases, with 17 bases between them. The germline V gene has CDR1 SGHDT and CDR2 YYEEEE. The CDR3 totals 13 residues.

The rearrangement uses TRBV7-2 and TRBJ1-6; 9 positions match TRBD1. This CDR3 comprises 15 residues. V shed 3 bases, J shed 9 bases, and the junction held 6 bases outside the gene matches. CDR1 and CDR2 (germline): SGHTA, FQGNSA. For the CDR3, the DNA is TGTGCCAGCAGCTTCGGACAGGGGATGACTTCACCCCTCCACTTT. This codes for CASSFGQGMTSPLHF.

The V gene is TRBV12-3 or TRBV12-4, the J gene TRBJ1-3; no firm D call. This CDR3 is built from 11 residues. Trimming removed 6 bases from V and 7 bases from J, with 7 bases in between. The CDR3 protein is CASRRGNTIYF. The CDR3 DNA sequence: TGTGCCAGCAGGCGTGGGAACACCATATATTTT.

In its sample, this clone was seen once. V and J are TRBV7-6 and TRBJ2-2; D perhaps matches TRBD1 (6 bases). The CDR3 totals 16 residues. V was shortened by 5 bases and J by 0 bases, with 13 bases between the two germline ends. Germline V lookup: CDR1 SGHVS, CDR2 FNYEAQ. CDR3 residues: CASSAPGTSNTGELFF. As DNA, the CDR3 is TGTGCCAGCAGCGCACCCGGGACATCGAACACCGGGGAGCTGTTTTTT.

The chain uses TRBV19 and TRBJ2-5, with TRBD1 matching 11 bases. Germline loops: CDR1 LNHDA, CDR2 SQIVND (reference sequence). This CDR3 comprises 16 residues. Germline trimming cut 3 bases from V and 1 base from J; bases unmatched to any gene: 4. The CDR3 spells CASSIEGTGGQETQYF. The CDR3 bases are TGTGCCAGTAGTATTGAGGGGACAGGGGGCCAAGAGACCCAGTACTTC.

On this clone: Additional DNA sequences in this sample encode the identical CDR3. The CDR3 bases are TGTGCCAGCAGCTTAATTGGCGAGCAGTACTTC. Its translation is CASSLIGEQYF. V gene TRBV7-9 combines with J gene TRBJ2-7, with D unclear. Trimming pared 2 bases from V and 6 bases from J, leaving 5 bases between. The length of the CDR3 is 11 residues. CDR1 SEHNR and CDR2 FQNEAQ come from the germline V gene (reference sequence).

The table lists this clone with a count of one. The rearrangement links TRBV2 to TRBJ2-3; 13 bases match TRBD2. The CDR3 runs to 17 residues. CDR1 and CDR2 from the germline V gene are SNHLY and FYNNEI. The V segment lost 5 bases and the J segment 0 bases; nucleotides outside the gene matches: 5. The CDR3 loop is CASSFRLAGGSTDTQYF. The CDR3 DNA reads TGTGCCAGCAGTTTTAGACTAGCGGGGGGCAGCACAGATACGCAGTATTTT.

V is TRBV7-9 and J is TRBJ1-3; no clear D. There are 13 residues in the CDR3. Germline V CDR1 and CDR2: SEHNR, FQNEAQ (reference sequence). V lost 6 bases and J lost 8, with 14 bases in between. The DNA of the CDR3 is TGTGCCAGCAGTCCGGATCCCGGGCACACCATATATTTT. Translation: CASSPDPGHTIYF.

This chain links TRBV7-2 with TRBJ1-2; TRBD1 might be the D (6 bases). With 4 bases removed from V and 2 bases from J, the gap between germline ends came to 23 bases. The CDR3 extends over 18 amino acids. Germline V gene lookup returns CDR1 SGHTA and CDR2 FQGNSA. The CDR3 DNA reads TGTGCCAGCAGCTGGGCAGGGGTAAACCACGGGACCAACTATGGCTACACCTTC. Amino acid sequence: CASSWAGVNHGTNYGYTF.

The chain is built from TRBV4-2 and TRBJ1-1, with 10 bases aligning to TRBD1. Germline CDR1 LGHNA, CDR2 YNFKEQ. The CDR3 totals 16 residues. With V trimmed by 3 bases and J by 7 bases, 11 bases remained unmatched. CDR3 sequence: CASSHLPGQGLGEAFF. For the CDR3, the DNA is TGTGCCAGCAGCCACCTTCCGGGACAGGGGTTGGGTGAAGCTTTCTTT.

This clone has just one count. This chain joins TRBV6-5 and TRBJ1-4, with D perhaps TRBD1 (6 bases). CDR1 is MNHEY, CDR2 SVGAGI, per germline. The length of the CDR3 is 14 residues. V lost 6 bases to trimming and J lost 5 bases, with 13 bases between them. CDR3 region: CASRERGGNEKLFF. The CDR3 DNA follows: TGTGCCAGCAGAGAGAGGGGGGGAAATGAAAAACTGTTTTTT.

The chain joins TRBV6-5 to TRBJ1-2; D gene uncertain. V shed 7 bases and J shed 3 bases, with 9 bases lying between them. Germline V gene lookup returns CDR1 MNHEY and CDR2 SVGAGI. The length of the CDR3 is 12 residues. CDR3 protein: CASKFGDYGYTF. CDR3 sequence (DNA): TGTGCCAGCAAATTCGGGGACTATGGCTACACCTTC.

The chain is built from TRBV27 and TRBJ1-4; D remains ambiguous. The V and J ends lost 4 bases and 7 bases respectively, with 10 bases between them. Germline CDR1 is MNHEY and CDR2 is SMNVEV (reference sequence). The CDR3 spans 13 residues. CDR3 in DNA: TGTGCCAGCAGTTGGGTAGCCGGTGAAAAACTGTTTTTT. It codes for CASSWVAGEKLFF.

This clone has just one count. The CDR3: CASSSPGLGEKLFF. The CDR3, as DNA: TGCGCCAGCAGTTCGCCGGGTTTAGGGGAAAAACTGTTTTTT. The chain is built from TRBV4-3 and TRBJ1-4, with no clear D. The CDR3 has 14 residues. Germline-derived CDR1 and CDR2 are LGHNA and YSLEER. Deletions cut 6 bases from V and 8 bases from J, with 16 bases between.

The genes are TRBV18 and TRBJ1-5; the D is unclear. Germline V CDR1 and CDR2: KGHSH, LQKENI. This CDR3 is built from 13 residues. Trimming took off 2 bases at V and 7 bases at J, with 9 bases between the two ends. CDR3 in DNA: TGTGCCAGCTCACCAGGGTTGGAACAGCCCCAGCATTTT. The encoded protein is CASSPGLEQPQHF.

The CDR3 DNA reads as TGTGCCAGCAGCCAAGGGTCCATGGACGTGAACACTGAAGCTTTCTTT. It codes for CASSQGSMDVNTEAFF. The genes are TRBV4-2 and TRBJ1-1; D is unresolved. The CDR3 totals 16 residues. CDR1 and CDR2 (germline): LGHNA, YNFKEQ. Trimming cost V 1 base and J 0 bases, with 12 bases left between them.

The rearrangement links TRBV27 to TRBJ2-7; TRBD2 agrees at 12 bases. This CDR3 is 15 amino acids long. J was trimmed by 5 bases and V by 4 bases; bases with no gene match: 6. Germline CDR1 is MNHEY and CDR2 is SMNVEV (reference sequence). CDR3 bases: TGTGCCAGCAGTTCTCTAGCGGGAGGGTTGGACGAGCAGTACTTC. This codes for CASSSLAGGLDEQYF.

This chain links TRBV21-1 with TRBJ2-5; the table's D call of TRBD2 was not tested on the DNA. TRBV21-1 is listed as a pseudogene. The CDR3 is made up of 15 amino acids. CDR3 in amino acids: CASSTYGGVRETQYF. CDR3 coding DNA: TGTGCCAGCAGCACCTACGGGGGGGTCCGGGAGACCCAGTACTTC.